These 13 T cell receptor beta chains were sequenced from one sample in a study of T-cell memory formation after mild COVID-19. TCRdb ran MiXCR on the 5' RACE reads and lists one entry per CDR3 protein. The data contain around 180,000 distinct CDR3 sequences, roughly 16% of them singletons. Sequencing was done on a sample of PBMCs or a T cell subset sorted from them (not recorded which). Receptors were obtained from an adult woman who had mild COVID-19 (a few samples of this study predate the infection). Cell type and time point are not known.

This chain links TRBV14 with TRBJ2-1; 8 bases match TRBD1. V was pared by 1 base and J by 9 bases, with 5 bases of the junction left unmatched. CDR1 and CDR2 (germline): SGHDN, FVKESK. CDR3 length: 14 residues. The CDR3 nucleotides are TGTGCCAGCAGCCAAGTGACAGGGGTTACTGAGCAGTTCTTC. It translates to CASSQVTGVTEQFF.

The chain has TRBV19 and TRBJ2-3, with 7 bases that match TRBD2. The CDR3 has 17 residues. The germline V gene encodes CDR1 LNHDA and CDR2 SQIVND (reference sequence). V was pared by 5 bases and J by 3 bases, with 14 bases of the junction left unmatched. CDR3 nucleotides: TGTGCCAGTAGTCCCGCCTCTGGTAGCGGGTTGACAGATACGCAGTATTTT. Its protein product is CASSPASGSGLTDTQYF.

V and J are TRBV4-2 and TRBJ2-1; the match to TRBD2 covers 11 bases. CDR1 and CDR2 (germline): LGHNA, YNFKEQ. The length of the CDR3 is 17 residues. The V gene end was trimmed by 1 base and the J gene end by 5 bases; junction bases not matched to a gene: 7. The CDR3 loop is CASSQVPGTSGNNEQFF. For the CDR3, the DNA is TGTGCCAGCAGCCAAGTGCCCGGGACTAGCGGTAACAATGAGCAGTTCTTC.

This chain connects TRBV5-1 to TRBJ2-5; 12 bases align to TRBD2. Germline V CDR1 and CDR2: SGHRS, YFSETQ. CDR3 length: 16 residues. J lost 4 bases, V lost 4 bases, and 8 bases had no gene match. In DNA form, the CDR3 reads TGCGCCAGCAGCACGGACCGGACTAGCGGGGTAGAGACCCAGTACTTC. Translated, it gives CASSTDRTSGVETQYF.

There are a few counts of this clonotype. The chain uses TRBV20-1 and TRBJ2-1; 7 bases are shared with TRBD2. Per germline, CDR1 DFQATT and CDR2 SNEGSKA (reference sequence). This CDR3 comprises 13 residues. CDR3 in amino acids: CSLQRVGGNEQFF. CDR3 bases: TGCAGCCTTCAGAGAGTGGGGGGGAATGAGCAGTTCTTC.

This chain connects TRBV2 to TRBJ2-3; D might be TRBD1 (6 bases). The CDR3 is 15 amino acids. Germline CDR1 reads SNHLY; CDR2 reads FYNNEI. Between the trimmed V and J ends, which lost 8 bases and 4 bases, there was a span of 19 bases. CDR3 protein: CASWSQGYRADTQYF. The CDR3 DNA reads TGTGCCAGCTGGTCACAGGGCTATCGTGCAGATACGCAGTATTTT. The whole variable domain, remainder taken from reference TRBV2 and TRBJ2-3, is EPEVTQTPSHQVTQMGQEVILRCVPISNHLYFYWYRQILGQKVEFLVSFYNNEISEKSEIFDDQFSVERPDGSNFTLKIRSTKLEDSAMYFCASWSQGYRADTQYFGPGTRLTVL.

The rearrangement joins TRBV5-1 to TRBJ2-5; TRBD1 or TRBD2 may be the D gene (5 bases each). Germline loops: CDR1 SGHRS, CDR2 YFSETQ. This CDR3 is built from 14 residues. Trimming removed 4 bases at V and 1 base at J, with 11 bases between. CDR3 in DNA: TGCGCCAGCAGCCCGATGGGGGTCCAAGAGACCCAGTACTTC. Its translation: CASSPMGVQETQYF.

The sample holds a few counts of this clonotype. The CDR3 region has the DNA TGTGCCAGCGGACTCCCCGGGGGCACAGATACGCAGTATTTT. Its translation is CASGLPGGTDTQYF. The chain has TRBV12-3 or TRBV12-4 and TRBJ2-3; tentatively, D is TRBD2 (5 bases). The CDR3 consists of 14 residues. Trimming pared 8 bases from V and 1 base from J, leaving 13 bases between.

In this sample, this clonotype turned up a few times. The V and J genes are TRBV20-1 and TRBJ2-1; no firm D call. The V and J ends lost 2 bases and 3 bases respectively, with 14 bases between them. The CDR3 sequence is 15 residues long. The germline CDR1 and CDR2 sequences are DFQATT and SNEGSKA (reference sequence). In DNA, the CDR3 is TGCAGTGCTAGAATGCTGAGAGGCGACTACAATGAGCAGTTCTTC. Protein sequence: CSARMLRGDYNEQFF.

V usage is TRBV5-5 and J usage is TRBJ1-6, with 7 nucleotides matching TRBD1. Germline loops: CDR1 SGHKS, CDR2 YYEKEE (reference sequence). This CDR3 has 15 amino acids. After removal of 0 bases from V and 6 bases from J, the junction contained 3 bases not matched to a gene. CDR3 amino acids: CASSLEGGSNSPLHF. In DNA, the CDR3 is TGTGCCAGCAGCTTGGAAGGGGGCTCTAATTCACCCCTCCACTTT.

The chain has TRBV3-1 and TRBJ1-6; TRBD1 matches at 11 bases. V lost 4 bases to trimming and J lost 10 bases; unmatched junction nucleotides: 6. The CDR3 runs 15 residues. CDR1 LGHDT and CDR2 YNNKEL come from the germline V gene (reference sequence). CDR3 nucleotides: TGTGCCAGCAGCCCCCAGGGACAGGGGGGATCACCCCTCCACTTT. This translates into CASSPQGQGGSPLHF.

This clonotype was detected a few times. Here the CDR3 reads CASSQTSRNTGELFF. CDR3 bases: TGCGCCAGCAGCCAGACTAGTAGGAACACCGGGGAGCTGTTTTTT. This chain connects TRBV4-1 to TRBJ2-2; D is perhaps TRBD2 (6 bases). This CDR3 contains 15 residues. CDR1 is MGHRA and CDR2 is YSYEKL in the germline V gene. Deletions cut 3 bases from V and 1 base from J, with 9 bases between.

This clonotype has more than one count but fewer than ten. The junction shows a germline mismatch at one end, possibly a read error. This chain uses TRBV29-1 with TRBJ1-1; possible D gene TRBD1, 6 bases. CDR3 length: 14 residues. Germline CDR1 reads SQVTM; CDR2 reads ANQGSEA. CDR3 amino acids: CSVEATGGFTEAFF. The CDR3 bases are TGCAGCGTAGAAGCGACAGGAGGTTTTACTGAAGCTTTCTTT.